Listed here are 3 T cell receptor beta chains from one sample, sequenced in a study of regulatory T cells in long-lasting Graves disease (dated by TCRdb to the early 2020s). Libraries were constructed by multiplex PCR. The run used an Illumina HiSeq 4000. TCR beta libraries were built with iRepertoire HTBI primers and Arm-PCR amplification of CDR3 regions. Through fastp at Q25 and MiXCR, TCRdb rebuilt clones from the public reads, retaining in-frame beta chains. Each CDR3 protein appears once, grouped with its most common genes and DNA. The sample table holds 350,000 to 450,000 distinct CDR3 sequences, of which less than 25% were seen once. 20% of the sample rests with the top ten. The time point label, read with the paper, signifies: persistent/refractory GD, antithyroid drugs over 5 years with positive TRAb. For both TCR sequencing and RNA sequencing, RNA was extracted from PBMCs using TRIzol. Sequencing used peripheral blood mononuclear cells (PBMCs), obtained when the disease was refractory, from a patient treated with antithyroid drugs. The receptors stem from a female donor with Graves disease.

This clonotype was counted many times. CDR3 sequence reads: CASIGTNYMNTEAFF. The CDR3 coding sequence is TGTGCCAGCATCGGAACTAATTACATGAACACTGAAGCTTTCTTT. V usage is TRBV6-1 and J usage is TRBJ1-1, with no clear D. V lost 7 bases and J 0 bases, leaving 15 bases between the germline ends. CDR1 is MNHNS, CDR2 SASEGT, per germline. The CDR3 is 15 residues long.

This clonotype turned up a few times. The chain recombines TRBV20-1 with TRBJ2-7; D unclear. This CDR3 comprises 13 residues. V lost 5 bases and J lost 2, with 13 bases in between. Germline V gene lookup returns CDR1 DFQATT and CDR2 SNEGSKA (reference sequence). Here the CDR3 DNA reads TGCAGTGCTGGCGTCTTGACCCCCTACGAGCAGTACTTC. Amino acids: CSAGVLTPYEQYF.

Only a few counts were recorded for this clonotype. One base away lies a much larger clone, so this may be a sequencing read error. The V call is TRBV28, the J call TRBJ1-1; the match to TRBD1 covers 7 bases. The J segment lost 11 bases and the V segment lost 7 bases, leaving 10 bases of the junction unmatched. This CDR3 region has 12 residues. Germline V gene sequence: CDR1 MDHEN, CDR2 SYDVKM. The CDR3 sequence is CASNIDRVEAFF. The CDR3 nucleotides are TGTGCCAGCAATATAGACAGGGTGGAGGCTTTCTTT.